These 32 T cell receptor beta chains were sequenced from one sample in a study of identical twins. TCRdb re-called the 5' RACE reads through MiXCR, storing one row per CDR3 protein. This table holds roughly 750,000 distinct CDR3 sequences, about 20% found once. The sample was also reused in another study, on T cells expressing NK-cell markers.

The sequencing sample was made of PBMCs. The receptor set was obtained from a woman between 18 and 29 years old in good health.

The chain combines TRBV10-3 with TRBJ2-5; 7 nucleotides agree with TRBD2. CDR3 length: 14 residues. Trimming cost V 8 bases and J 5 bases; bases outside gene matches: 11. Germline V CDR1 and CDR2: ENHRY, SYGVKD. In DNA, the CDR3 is TGTGCCATCCGGGGCGGGAGTCGCGTCGAGACCCAGTACTTC. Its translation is CAIRGGSRVETQYF.

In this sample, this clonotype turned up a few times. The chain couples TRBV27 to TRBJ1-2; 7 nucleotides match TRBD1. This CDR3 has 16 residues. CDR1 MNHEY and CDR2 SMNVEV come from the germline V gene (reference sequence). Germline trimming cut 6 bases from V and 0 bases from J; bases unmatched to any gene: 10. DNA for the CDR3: TGTGCCAGCAGATACCTTTACAGGGGAGCTAACTATGGCTACACCTTC. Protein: CASRYLYRGANYGYTF.

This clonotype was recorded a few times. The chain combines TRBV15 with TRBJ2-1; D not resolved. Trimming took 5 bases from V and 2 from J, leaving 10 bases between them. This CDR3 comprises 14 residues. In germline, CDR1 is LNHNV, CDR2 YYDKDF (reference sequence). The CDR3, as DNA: TGTGCCACCAGCCACAGCTACCCCTACAATGAGCAGTTCTTC. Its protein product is CATSHSYPYNEQFF.

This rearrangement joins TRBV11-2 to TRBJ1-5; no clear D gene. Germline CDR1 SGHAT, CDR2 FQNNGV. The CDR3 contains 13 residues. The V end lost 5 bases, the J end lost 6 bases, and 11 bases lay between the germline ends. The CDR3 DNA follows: TGTGCCAGCAGCGCCGCCCGAGGTCAGCCCCAGCATTTT. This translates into CASSAARGQPQHF.

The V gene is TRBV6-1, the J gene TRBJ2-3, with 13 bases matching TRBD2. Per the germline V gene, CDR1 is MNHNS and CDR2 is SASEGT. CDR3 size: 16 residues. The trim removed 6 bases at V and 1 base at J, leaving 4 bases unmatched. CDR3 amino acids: CASRLAGGPGTDTQYF. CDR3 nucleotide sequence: TGTGCCAGCAGACTAGCGGGAGGGCCGGGCACAGATACGCAGTATTTT.

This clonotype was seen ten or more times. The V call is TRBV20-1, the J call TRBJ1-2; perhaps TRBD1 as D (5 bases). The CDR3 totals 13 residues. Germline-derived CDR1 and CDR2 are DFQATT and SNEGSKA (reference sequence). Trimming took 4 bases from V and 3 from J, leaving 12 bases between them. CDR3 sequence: CSAIWGVDYGYTF. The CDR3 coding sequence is TGCAGTGCTATATGGGGGGTCGACTATGGCTACACCTTC.

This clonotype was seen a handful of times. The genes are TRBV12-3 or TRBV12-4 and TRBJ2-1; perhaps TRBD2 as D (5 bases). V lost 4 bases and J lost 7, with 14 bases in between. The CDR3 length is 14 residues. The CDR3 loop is CASSSGVMGNEQFF. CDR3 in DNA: TGTGCCAGCAGTTCCGGGGTAATGGGGAATGAGCAGTTCTTC.

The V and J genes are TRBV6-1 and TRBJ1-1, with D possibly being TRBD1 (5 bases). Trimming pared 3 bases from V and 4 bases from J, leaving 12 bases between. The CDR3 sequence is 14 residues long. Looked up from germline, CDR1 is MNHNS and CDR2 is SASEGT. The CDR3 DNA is TGTGCCAGCAGTGACCCAGCGGGGGGCACTGAAGCTTTCTTT. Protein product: CASSDPAGGTEAFF.

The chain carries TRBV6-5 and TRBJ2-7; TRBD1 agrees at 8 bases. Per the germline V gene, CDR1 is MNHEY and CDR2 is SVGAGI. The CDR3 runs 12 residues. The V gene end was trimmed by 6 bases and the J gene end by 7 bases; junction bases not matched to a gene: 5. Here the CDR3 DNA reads TGTGCCAGCAGCCGGACAGGGTGGGAGCAGTACTTC. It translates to CASSRTGWEQYF.

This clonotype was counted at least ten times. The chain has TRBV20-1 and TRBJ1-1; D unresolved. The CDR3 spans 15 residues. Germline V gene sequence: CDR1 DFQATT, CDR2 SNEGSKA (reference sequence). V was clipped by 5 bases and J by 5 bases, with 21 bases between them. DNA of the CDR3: TGCAGTGCTCACCCGGGCCCCGGCGGAGGTACTGAAGCTTTCTTT. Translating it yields CSAHPGPGGGTEAFF.

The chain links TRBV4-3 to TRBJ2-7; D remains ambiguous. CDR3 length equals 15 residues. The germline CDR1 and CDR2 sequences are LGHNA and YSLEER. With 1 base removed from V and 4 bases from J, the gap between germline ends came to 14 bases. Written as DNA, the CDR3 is TGCGCCAGCAGCCAAGTTAAGGGCGACGCGTACGAGCAGTACTTC. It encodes CASSQVKGDAYEQYF.

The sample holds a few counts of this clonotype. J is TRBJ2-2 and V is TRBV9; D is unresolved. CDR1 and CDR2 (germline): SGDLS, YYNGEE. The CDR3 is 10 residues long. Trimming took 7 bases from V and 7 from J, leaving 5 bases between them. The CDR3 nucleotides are TGTGCCAGCCTTAGCGGGGAGCTGTTTTTT. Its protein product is CASLSGELFF. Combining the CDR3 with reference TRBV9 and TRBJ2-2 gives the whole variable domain DSGVTQTPKHLITATGQRVTLRCSPRSGDLSVYWYQQSLDQGLQFLIQYYNGEERAKGNILERFSAQQFPDLHSELNLSSLELGDSALYFCASLSGELFFGEGSRLTVL.

The CDR3 is CSVERRVQETQYF. DNA of the CDR3: TGCAGCGTTGAAAGAAGGGTGCAAGAGACCCAGTACTTC. The V call is TRBV29-1, the J call TRBJ2-5; D gene unclear. This CDR3 comprises 13 residues. Trimming left V 2 bases short and J 2 bases short, with 9 bases between. Germline-derived CDR1 and CDR2 are SQVTM and ANQGSEA.

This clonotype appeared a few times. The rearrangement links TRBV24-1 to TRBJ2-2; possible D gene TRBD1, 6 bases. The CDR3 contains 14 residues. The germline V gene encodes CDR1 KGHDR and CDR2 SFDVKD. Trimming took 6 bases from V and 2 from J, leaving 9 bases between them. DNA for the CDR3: TGTGCCACCAGTCAGACAGGCAACACCGGGGAGCTGTTTTTT. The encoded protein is CATSQTGNTGELFF.

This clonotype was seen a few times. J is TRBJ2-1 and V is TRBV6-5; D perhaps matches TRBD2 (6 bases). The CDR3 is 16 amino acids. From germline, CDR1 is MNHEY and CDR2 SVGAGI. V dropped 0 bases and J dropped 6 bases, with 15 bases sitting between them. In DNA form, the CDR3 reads TGTGCCAGCAGTTACTCGACCGCTTGGAGGGGCAATGAGCAGTTCTTC. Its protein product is CASSYSTAWRGNEQFF.

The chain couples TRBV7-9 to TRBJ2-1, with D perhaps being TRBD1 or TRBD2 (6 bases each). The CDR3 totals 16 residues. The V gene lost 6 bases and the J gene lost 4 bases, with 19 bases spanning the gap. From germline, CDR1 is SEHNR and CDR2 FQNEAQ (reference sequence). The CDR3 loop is CASSSTHREEYNEQFF. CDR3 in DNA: TGTGCCAGCAGTTCTACCCACAGGGAGGAGTACAATGAGCAGTTCTTC.

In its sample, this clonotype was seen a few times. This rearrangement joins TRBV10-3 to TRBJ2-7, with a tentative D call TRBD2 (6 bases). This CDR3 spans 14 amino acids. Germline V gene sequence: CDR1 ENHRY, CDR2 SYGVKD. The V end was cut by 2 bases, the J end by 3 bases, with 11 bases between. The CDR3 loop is CAISETAGFYEQYF. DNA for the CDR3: TGTGCCATCAGTGAGACCGCGGGGTTCTACGAGCAGTACTTC.

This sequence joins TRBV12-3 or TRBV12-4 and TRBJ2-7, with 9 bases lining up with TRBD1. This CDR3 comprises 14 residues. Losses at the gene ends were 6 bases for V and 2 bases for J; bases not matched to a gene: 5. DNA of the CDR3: TGTGCCAGCAGCTGGACAGGGGTCGCCTACGAGCAGTACTTC. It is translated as CASSWTGVAYEQYF.

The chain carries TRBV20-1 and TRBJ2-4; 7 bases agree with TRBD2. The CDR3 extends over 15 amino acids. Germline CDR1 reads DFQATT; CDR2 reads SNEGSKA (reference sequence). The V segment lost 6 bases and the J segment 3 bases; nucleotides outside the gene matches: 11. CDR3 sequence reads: CSAFHSAGNKNIQYF. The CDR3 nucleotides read TGCAGTGCCTTCCACTCAGCGGGGAACAAAAACATTCAGTACTTC.

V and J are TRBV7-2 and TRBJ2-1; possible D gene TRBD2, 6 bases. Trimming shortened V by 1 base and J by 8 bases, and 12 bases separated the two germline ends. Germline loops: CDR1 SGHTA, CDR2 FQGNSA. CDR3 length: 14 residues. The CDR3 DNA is TGTGCCAGCAGCTTAGGCCGGGAGTTATATGAGCAGTTCTTC. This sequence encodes CASSLGRELYEQFF.

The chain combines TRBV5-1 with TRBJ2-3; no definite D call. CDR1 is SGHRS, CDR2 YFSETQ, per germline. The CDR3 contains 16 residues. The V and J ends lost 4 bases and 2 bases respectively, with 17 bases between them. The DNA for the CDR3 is TGCGCCAGCAGCCGAGCTACGACGGCTAACACAGATACGCAGTATTTT. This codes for CASSRATTANTDTQYF.

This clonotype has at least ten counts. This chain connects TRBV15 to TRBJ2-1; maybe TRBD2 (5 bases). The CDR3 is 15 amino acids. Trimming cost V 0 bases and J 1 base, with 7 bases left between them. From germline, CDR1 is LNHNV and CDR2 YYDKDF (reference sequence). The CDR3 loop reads CATSRDRGSYNEQFF. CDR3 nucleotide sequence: TGTGCCACCAGCAGAGATAGAGGGTCCTACAATGAGCAGTTCTTC.

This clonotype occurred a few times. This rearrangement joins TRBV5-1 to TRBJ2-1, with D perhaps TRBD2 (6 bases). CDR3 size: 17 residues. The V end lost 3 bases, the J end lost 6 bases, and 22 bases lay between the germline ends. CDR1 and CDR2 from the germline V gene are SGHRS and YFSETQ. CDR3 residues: CASSWGVRGVGRNEQFF. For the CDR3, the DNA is TGCGCCAGCAGCTGGGGGGTAAGGGGCGTAGGACGCAATGAGCAGTTCTTC.

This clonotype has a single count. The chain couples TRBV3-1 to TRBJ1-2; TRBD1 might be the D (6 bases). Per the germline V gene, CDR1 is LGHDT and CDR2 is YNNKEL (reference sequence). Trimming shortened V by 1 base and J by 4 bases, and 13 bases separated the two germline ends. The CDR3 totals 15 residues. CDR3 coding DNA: TGTGCCAGCAGCCAAGCTTGGGGGGCCTCCTATGGCTACACCTTC. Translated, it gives CASSQAWGASYGYTF. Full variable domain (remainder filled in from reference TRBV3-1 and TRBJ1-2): DTAVSQTPKYLVTQMGNDKSIKCEQNLGHDTMYWYKQDSKKFLKIMFSYNNKELIINETVPNRFSPKSPDKAHLNLHINSLELGDSAVYFCASSQAWGASYGYTFGSGTRLTVV.

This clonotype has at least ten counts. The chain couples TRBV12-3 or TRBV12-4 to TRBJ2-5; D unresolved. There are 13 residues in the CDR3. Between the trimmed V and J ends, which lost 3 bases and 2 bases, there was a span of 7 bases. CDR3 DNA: TGTGCCAGCAGTTTTGGGTGGCAAGAGACCCAGTACTTC. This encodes CASSFGWQETQYF.

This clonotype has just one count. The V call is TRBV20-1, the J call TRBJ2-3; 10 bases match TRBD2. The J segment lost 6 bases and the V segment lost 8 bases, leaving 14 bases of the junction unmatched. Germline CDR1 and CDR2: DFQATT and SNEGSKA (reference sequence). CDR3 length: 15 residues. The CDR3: CSPVPLAGAPDTQYF. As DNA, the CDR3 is TGCAGTCCAGTCCCCCTAGCGGGGGCCCCCGATACGCAGTATTTT.

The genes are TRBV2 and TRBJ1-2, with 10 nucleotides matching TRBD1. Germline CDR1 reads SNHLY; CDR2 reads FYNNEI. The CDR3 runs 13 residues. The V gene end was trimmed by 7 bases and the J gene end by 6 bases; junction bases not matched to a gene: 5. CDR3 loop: CASTLGQGDGYTF. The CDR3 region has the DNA TGTGCCAGCACCCTAGGACAGGGGGATGGCTACACCTTC.

The CDR3 protein is CASSFQWYGYTF. The CDR3 nucleotides read TGTGCCAGCAGCTTTCAGTGGTACGGCTACACCTTC. V usage is TRBV28 and J usage is TRBJ1-2, with unresolved D. Germline V gene lookup returns CDR1 MDHEN and CDR2 SYDVKM. CDR3 length: 12 residues. Deletions cut 6 bases from V and 8 bases from J, with 13 bases between.

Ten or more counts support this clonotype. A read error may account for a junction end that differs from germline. CDR3 sequence reads: CASSLAANTEAFF. In DNA, the CDR3 is TGTGCTAGCAGCTTAGCAGCGAACACTGAAGCTTTCTTT. The chain has TRBV7-9 and TRBJ1-1; D remains unclear. CDR3 size: 13 residues. CDR1 and CDR2 (germline): SEHNR, FQNEAQ (reference sequence).

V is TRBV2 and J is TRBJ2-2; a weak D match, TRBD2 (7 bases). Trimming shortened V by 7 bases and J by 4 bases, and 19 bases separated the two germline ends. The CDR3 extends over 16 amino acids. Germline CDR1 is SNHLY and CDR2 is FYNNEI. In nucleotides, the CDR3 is TGTGCCAGCACCCTCCGAGGGGGGGCGCGCACCGGGGAGCTGTTTTTT. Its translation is CASTLRGGARTGELFF.

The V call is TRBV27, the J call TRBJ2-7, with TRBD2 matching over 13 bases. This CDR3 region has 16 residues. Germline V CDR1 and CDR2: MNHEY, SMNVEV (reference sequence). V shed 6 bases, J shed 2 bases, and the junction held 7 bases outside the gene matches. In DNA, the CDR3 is TGTGCCAGCAGGCCCTTACTAGCGGGAGGGCCCTACGAGCAGTACTTC. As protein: CASRPLLAGGPYEQYF.

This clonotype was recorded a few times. The CDR3 DNA reads as TGCAGTGCTAGACCCAGCTTTAGTACGCAGTATTTT. Protein product: CSARPSFSTQYF. The gene calls are TRBV20-1 and TRBJ2-3; D not resolved. This CDR3 spans 12 amino acids. V gave up 2 bases and J gave up 8 bases, with 11 bases separating them. Germline CDR1 reads DFQATT; CDR2 reads SNEGSKA (reference sequence).